This T cell receptor beta chain was retrieved from a study of cytomegalovirus exposure and HLA in healthy donors. Vbeta (60) and Jbeta (13) primers were used in the PCR. Assay used: immunoSEQ multiplex PCR; TCRdb lists only in-frame clones, some missing. This table has 180,000 or so clones, about three quarters appearing once. Concerning this clone: What it recognizes is unknown.

Study observations and caveats: For most TCR sequences rarity was the rule, although some public TCRs occurred in many donors. Later on, an analysis tied about 17,000 TCR beta sequences to HLA alleles at 0.05 false discovery rate. Accurate prediction of HLA-A and HLA-B alleles (for most subjects) was reportedly achieved from TCR beta sequences. Later, TCR association rates were found to vary by HLA locus, highest for DRB1 and lowest for HLA-C.

This sequence was found in a man aged 50 to 59 in good health and CMV-seropositive. Sequenced sample: PBMCs.

The CDR3: CASSPYRGPYEQYF. CDR3 nucleotides: TGTGCCAGCAGCCCTTACAGGGGACCCTACGAGCAGTACTTC. The chain recombines TRBV6-5 with TRBJ2-7; 7 bases agree with TRBD1. The CDR3 length is 14 residues. Trimming took 6 bases from V and 2 from J; bases not matched to a gene: 7. Germline CDR1 and CDR2: MNHEY and SVGAGI.